This T cell receptor (beta chain) came from a study of monozygotic twins with inflammatory bowel disease. Points from the study as a whole: Support for any single strong IBD-associated signal or clonotype was not found. It was in IBD patients that TCRbeta diversity (inverse Simpson) was lower than in healthy co-twins. With others, IBD patients shared fewer clonotypes than healthy twins did, especially with disease activity.

Via template switching, UMIs carrying a 6-nucleotide sample barcode were introduced. TCRdb re-called the 5' RACE reads, yielding one record per CDR3 amino acid sequence without DNA. The listing contains some 210,000 distinct CDR3 sequences. On this clonotype itself: Its antigen is unidentified.

The germline CDR1 and CDR2 sequences are MNHEY and SVGEGT. The CDR3 runs to 15 residues. Specimen: blood. The sequence was collected from a human donor with ulcerative colitis or Crohn's disease, or a healthy co-twin of an affected twin (not recorded which). The rearrangement joins TRBV6-2 or TRBV6-3 to TRBJ2-6. The CDR3 loop is CASSGPRTGANVLTF.